The rows below give T cell receptor beta chains drawn from one sample of a study of T cell repertoires in cytomegalovirus infection. TCRdb reprocessed the reads with MiXCR, giving one entry per CDR3 protein. The table includes around 440,000 distinct CDR3 sequences, about 10% detected once. Sequences were obtained from PBMCs. These receptor sequences come from a human donor in good health (CMV status not recorded). Some clones in this sample may be carry-over from other donors' samples. The CDR3 runs from the conserved cysteine through the conserved F or W. The D gene is left open where the match is weak. Size tells how often a clone was seen (once, few, many) or the class of an expanded clone, and some rows leave it out.

>-|TRBV7-9|-|TRBJ1-2
CASTAQGPGYGYTF
TGTGCCAGCACCGCGCAGGGTCCCGGCTATGGCTACACCTTC
>-|TRBV20-1|-|TRBJ2-1
CSFFFDSNNEQFF
TGCAGTTTTTTCTTTGACAGCAACAATGAGCAGTTCTTC
>-|TRBV18|-|TRBJ1-3
CASSPRFTGSSGNTIYF
TGTGCCAGCTCACCACGTTTCACAGGTTCCTCTGGAAACACCATATATTTT
>many|TRBV5-5|TRBD1|TRBJ2-3
CASSPTGGGTDTQYF
TGTGCCAGCAGCCCAACAGGGGGCGGGACAGATACGCAGTATTTT
>few|TRBV5-4|-|TRBJ2-7
CASSLRRERSYEQYF
TGTGCCAGCAGCTTGCGACGGGAGCGGTCCTACGAGCAGTACTTC
>few|TRBV11-2|-|TRBJ1-1
CASSLSRIGTEAFF
TGTGCCAGCAGCTTAAGTAGGATTGGCACTGAAGCTTTCTTT
>many|TRBV7-3|TRBD2|TRBJ2-3
CASSTHLVLRGDTQYF
TGTGCCAGCAGCACCCACCTAGTTCTGCGGGGGGATACGCAGTATTTT
>many|TRBV6-6|-|TRBJ2-3
CASSLEGGIGTDTQYF
TGTGCCAGCAGTTTAGAAGGGGGTATCGGGACAGATACGCAGTATTTT
>many|TRBV12-3/TRBV12-4|-|TRBJ1-6
CASSFRASSYNSPLHF
TGTGCCAGCAGTTTCAGGGCGAGCTCCTATAATTCACCCCTCCACTTT
>many|TRBV7-8|-|TRBJ2-7
CASSSRGKGSYEQYF
TGTGCCAGCAGCTCCCGGGGCAAGGGCTCCTACGAGCAGTACTTC
>few|TRBV12-3/TRBV12-4|-|TRBJ2-3
CASSPPQTSPADTQYF
TGTGCCAGCAGTCCACCCCAGACTAGTCCGGCAGATACGCAGTATTTT
>many|TRBV6-5|-|TRBJ1-2
CASSRGAGYGYTF
TGTGCCAGCAGCAGGGGAGCAGGATATGGCTACACCTTC
>-|TRBV18|TRBD1|TRBJ2-2
CASSPNGQGATGELFF
TGTGCCAGCTCACCAAATGGACAGGGGGCGACCGGGGAGCTGTTTTTT
>few|TRBV15|-|TRBJ2-7
CATSRDIASVSYEQYF
TGTGCCACCAGCAGAGATATCGCGTCGGTCTCCTACGAGCAGTACTTC
>many|TRBV7-7|-|TRBJ2-1
CASSLDPVSYNEQFF
TGTGCTAGCAGCTTAGATCCAGTCTCCTACAATGAGCAGTTCTTC
>many|TRBV11-1|-|TRBJ1-3
CASSLGPAGTRNTIYF
TGTGCCAGCAGCTTAGGTCCGGCGGGGACTCGGAACACCATATATTTT
>-|TRBV24-1|-|TRBJ2-5
CATSDTRVVETQYF
TGTGCCACCAGTGATACCAGGGTAGTGGAGACCCAGTACTTC